Below are 29 T cell receptor beta chains sequenced from a single sample in a study of blood T cell repertoires in COVID-19. Sequencing was performed with immunoSEQ multiplex PCR; in TCRdb, only in-frame clones are kept and a portion is missing. The sample carries over 250,000 clones, roughly 80% recorded once. Sequencing was performed on peripheral blood. The source is a woman aged 50 to 60 who had recovered from COVID-19.

The table lists this clone with a count of one. This rearrangement joins TRBV30 to TRBJ2-4, with TRBD1 matching over 10 bases. Germline CDR1 GTSNPN, CDR2 SVGIG (reference sequence). V gave up 3 bases and J gave up 5 bases; unmatched junction bases: 1. This CDR3 contains 13 residues. The CDR3 sequence is CAWRGTGENIQYF. CDR3 bases: TGTGCCTGGAGGGGGACAGGGGAAAACATTCAGTACTTC.

This rearrangement joins TRBV24-1 to TRBJ1-1; 8 nucleotides agree with TRBD1. The CDR3 has 15 amino acids. J gave up 1 base and V 4 bases, and 4 bases lay outside the gene matches. Germline CDR1 is KGHDR and CDR2 is SFDVKD. The CDR3 bases are TGTGCCACCAGTGAGTCAGGGGGCGCGAACACTGAAGCTTTCTTT. Translation: CATSESGGANTEAFF.

This chain uses TRBV11-3 with TRBJ2-1; tentative D call: TRBD2 (6 bases). The germline V gene encodes CDR1 SGHNT and CDR2 YENEEA. The CDR3 loop spans 17 amino acids. Between the trimmed V and J ends, which lost 5 bases and 8 bases, there was a span of 25 bases. DNA of the CDR3: TGTGCCAGCAGCGAAACGGGAGAGTCAGGGAAAGAGGATGAGCAGTTCTTC. It encodes CASSETGESGKEDEQFF.

The gene calls are TRBV2 and TRBJ2-2, with D possibly being TRBD1 (6 bases). Germline CDR1 is SNHLY and CDR2 is FYNNEI. V gave up 6 bases and J gave up 5 bases, with 13 bases separating them. This CDR3 spans 14 amino acids. In DNA form, the CDR3 reads TGTGCCAGCAGAGGGACATACGAGACCGGGGAGCTGTTTTTT. Encoded protein: CASRGTYETGELFF.

The V gene is TRBV7-6, the J gene TRBJ2-1; 9 bases map to TRBD2. From germline, CDR1 is SGHVS and CDR2 FNYEAQ. Trimming took 0 bases from V and 9 from J; bases not matched to a gene: 6. The CDR3 spans 15 residues. The DNA for the CDR3 is TGTGCCAGCAGCTTAGCTAGCGGGAGCGTCGGTGAGCAGTTCTTC. Protein sequence: CASSLASGSVGEQFF.

The chain carries TRBV30 and TRBJ1-2; 7 bases are shared with TRBD1. Germline CDR1 reads GTSNPN; CDR2 reads SVGIG (reference sequence). The CDR3 length is 12 residues. V shed 1 base and J 6 bases; nucleotides not matched to a gene: 2. This CDR3 reads CAWSGGGHGYTF. In DNA, the CDR3 is TGTGCCTGGAGTGGAGGGGGCCATGGCTACACCTTC.

CDR3 nucleotides: TGTGCCAGCAGTTTATTTGTCACCTCCAATGCAGGGGGCTACACCTTC. This sequence encodes CASSLFVTSNAGGYTF. This chain uses TRBV28 with TRBJ1-2; TRBD1 is a possible D gene (5 bases). Germline-derived CDR1 and CDR2 are MDHEN and SYDVKM. The CDR3 is 16 residues long. The V and J ends lost 1 base and 8 bases respectively, with 20 bases between them.

The V call is TRBV27, the J call TRBJ1-6; 8 bases agree with TRBD1. The CDR3 loop spans 14 amino acids. The V segment lost 5 bases and the J segment 8 bases; nucleotides outside the gene matches: 5. CDR1 and CDR2 (germline): MNHEY, SMNVEV (reference sequence). The CDR3 DNA sequence: TGTGCCAGCAGTATGAGACAGGGGCATTCACCCCTCCACTTT. Encoded protein: CASSMRQGHSPLHF.

Turning to this clone: In the same sample, other DNA sequences code for this CDR3. J is TRBJ2-1 and V is TRBV27; 14 bases agree with TRBD2. Per germline, CDR1 MNHEY and CDR2 SMNVEV (reference sequence). The CDR3 consists of 15 residues. Losses at the gene ends were 2 bases for V and 8 bases for J; bases not matched to a gene: 2. The CDR3, as DNA: TGTGCCAGCAGTTTAGGGACTAGCGGGAGTTATGAGCAGTTCTTC. The encoded protein is CASSLGTSGSYEQFF.

This clone was counted only a few times. The chain combines TRBV6-2 or TRBV6-3 with TRBJ1-5; 9 nucleotides agree with TRBD1. Trimming cost V 4 bases and J 5 bases; bases outside gene matches: 6. Per germline, CDR1 MNHEY and CDR2 SVGEGT. The CDR3 is 15 residues long. The CDR3: CASSLPGQGYQPQHF. The CDR3 nucleotides read TGTGCCAGCAGTTTACCGGGACAGGGCTATCAGCCCCAGCATTTT.

This chain links TRBV19 with TRBJ2-2, with D possibly being TRBD1 (7 bases). V gave up 8 bases and J gave up 0 bases, with 10 bases separating them. The germline V gene has CDR1 LNHDA and CDR2 SQIVND (reference sequence). CDR3 length: 14 residues. CDR3 in amino acids: CASRGTANTGELFF. The CDR3 nucleotides read TGTGCCAGTCGCGGGACAGCGAACACCGGGGAGCTGTTTTTT.

The chain is built from TRBV4-2 and TRBJ2-2; D is ambiguous. Per germline, CDR1 LGHNA and CDR2 YNFKEQ. V dropped 5 bases and J dropped 5 bases, with 24 bases sitting between them. There are 18 residues in the CDR3. The CDR3 reads CASSGLSGVRITTGELFF. The DNA of the CDR3 is TGTGCCAGCAGCGGGCTGAGTGGCGTACGCATAACTACCGGGGAGCTGTTTTTT.

The chain joins TRBV9 to TRBJ1-5; weak D call: TRBD1 (6 bases). Looked up from germline, CDR1 is SGDLS and CDR2 is YYNGEE. The V and J ends lost 5 bases and 2 bases respectively, with 11 bases between them. The CDR3 is 14 residues long. The CDR3 DNA sequence: TGTGCCAGCAGTGATCGACAGGGCAATCAGCCCCAGCATTTT. Encoded protein: CASSDRQGNQPQHF.

The chain has TRBV7-8 and TRBJ1-1, with D maybe TRBD1 (5 bases). The V end was cut by 8 bases, the J end by 1 base, with 17 bases between. This CDR3 is built from 15 residues. Germline V gives CDR1 SGHVS, CDR2 FQNEAQ. The CDR3 bases are TGTGCCAGCGCGTGGGGGAGGGTCGGGAACACTGAAGCTTTCTTT. This translates into CASAWGRVGNTEAFF.

The chain has TRBV9 and TRBJ1-5; 11 bases agree with TRBD1. The CDR3 is 15 amino acids. The V gene's germline CDR1 is SGDLS and CDR2 YYNGEE. The trim removed 7 bases at V and 3 bases at J, leaving 6 bases unmatched. The CDR3 DNA reads as TGTGCCAGCGGCCGGACAGGGGGCTTCAATCAGCCCCAGCATTTT. Translation: CASGRTGGFNQPQHF.

Comments on this clone: One end of the junction is discordant with germline, which a read error may explain. The chain links TRBV24-1 to TRBJ2-2; 9 bases fit TRBD1. The germline V gene encodes CDR1 KGHDR and CDR2 SFDVKD. The CDR3 spans 14 residues. CDR3 sequence (DNA): TGTGCCACAAGTGGACAGGGGAGCACCGGGGAGCTGTTTTTT. Its protein is CATSGQGSTGELFF.

This clone was recorded a few times. V usage is TRBV6-5 and J usage is TRBJ2-7, with a tentative D call TRBD1 (6 bases). The germline CDR1 and CDR2 sequences are MNHEY and SVGAGI. This CDR3 comprises 16 residues. The germline V and J ends were trimmed by 2 bases and 2 bases, with 16 bases remaining between them. CDR3 sequence (DNA): TGTGCCAGCAGTTACGGTTCGGCAGGGACAACCTACGAGCAGTACTTC. Translating gives CASSYGSAGTTYEQYF.

This rearrangement joins TRBV7-9 to TRBJ2-7; 8 bases map to TRBD1. This CDR3 comprises 16 residues. V was pared by 5 bases and J by 6 bases, with 15 bases of the junction left unmatched. The germline V gene has CDR1 SEHNR and CDR2 FQNEAQ (reference sequence). In DNA, the CDR3 is TGTGCCAGCAGCACCCCTCCCGGACAGGGTAGCGGCGAGCAGTACTTC. The encoded protein is CASSTPPGQGSGEQYF.

J is TRBJ1-1 and V is TRBV7-8; TRBD1 agrees at 9 bases. Trimming at V came to 5 bases and at J to 5 bases, leaving 12 bases not matched to a gene. CDR1 is SGHVS and CDR2 is FQNEAQ in the germline V gene. The CDR3 covers 16 residues. CDR3 residues: CASSLRTPDRGTEAFF. As DNA, the CDR3 is TGTGCCAGCAGCCTTCGCACGCCGGACAGGGGAACTGAAGCTTTCTTT. The variable domain in full, with the rest retrieved from reference TRBV7-8 and TRBJ1-1, is GAGVSQSPRYKVAKRGQDVALRCDPISGHVSLFWYQQALGQGPEFLTYFQNEAQLDKSGLPSDRFFAERPEGSVSTLKIQRTQQEDSAVYLCASSLRTPDRGTEAFFGQGTRLTVV.

Of note for this clone: The junction shows a germline mismatch at one end, possibly a read error. The chain joins TRBV7-2 to TRBJ2-7, with D possibly being TRBD2 (6 bases). The CDR3 contains 14 residues. Germline loops: CDR1 SGHTA, CDR2 FQGNSA. The CDR3 loop is CASSLGDGGREQYF. The CDR3 coding sequence is TGTGCCAGCAGCTTAGGAGACGGAGGGCGCGAGCAGTACTTT.

V is TRBV5-8 and J is TRBJ1-6; D perhaps matches TRBD1 (6 bases). The CDR3 has 17 residues. V dropped 2 bases and J dropped 2 bases, with 14 bases sitting between them. Germline V lookup: CDR1 SGHTS, CDR2 YDEGEE. The CDR3 region has the DNA TGTGCCAGCAGCTTAACAGGGAGGGTCACCTATAATTCACCCCTCCACTTT. It specifies CASSLTGRVTYNSPLHF. Full variable domain (remainder filled in from reference TRBV5-8 and TRBJ1-6): EAGVTQSPTHLIKTRGQQATLRCSPISGHTSVYWYQQALGLGLQFLLWYDEGEERNRGNFPPRFSGRQFPNYSSELNVNALELEDSALYLCASSLTGRVTYNSPLHFGNGTRLTVT.

For this clone: The sample carries other DNA sequences with the same CDR3. The chain links TRBV5-1 to TRBJ2-7; TRBD1 agrees at 8 bases. The CDR3 extends over 14 amino acids. The J segment lost 3 bases and the V segment lost 0 bases, leaving 2 bases of the junction unmatched. Looked up from germline, CDR1 is SGHRS and CDR2 is YFSETQ. The DNA of the CDR3 is TGCGCCAGCAGCTTGGCCGGGACAGGCTACGAGCAGTACTTC. Residues: CASSLAGTGYEQYF. The whole variable domain, filled in from reference TRBV5-1 and TRBJ2-7, reads KAGVTQTPRYLIKTRGQQVTLSCSPISGHRSVSWYQQTPGQGLQFLFEYFSETQRNKGNFPGRFSGRQFSNSRSEMNVSTLELGDSALYLCASSLAGTGYEQYFGPGTRLTVT.

The genes are TRBV2 and TRBJ2-3, with a possible D match to TRBD2 (6 bases). CDR1 is SNHLY, CDR2 FYNNEI, per germline. The CDR3 loop spans 18 amino acids. Trimming shortened V by 3 bases and J by 2 bases, and 21 bases separated the two germline ends. The CDR3 DNA follows: TGTGCCAGCAGTGACATAAGTTGGGGCGGGGCCTTCACAGATACGCAGTATTTT. This sequence encodes CASSDISWGGAFTDTQYF.

This sequence joins TRBV10-3 and TRBJ1-5; 9 bases fit TRBD1. V lost 11 bases to trimming and J lost 6 bases; unmatched junction nucleotides: 14. Germline V gene sequence: CDR1 ENHRY, CDR2 SYGVKD. The CDR3 consists of 15 residues. This CDR3 reads CASRGGQGKGQPQHF. The CDR3 DNA reads as TGTGCCTCGAGGGGGGGACAGGGAAAGGGTCAGCCCCAGCATTTT.

The chain employs TRBV2 and TRBJ2-5, with 9 bases matching TRBD1. CDR3 length: 13 amino acids. Germline CDR1 reads SNHLY; CDR2 reads FYNNEI. Losses at the gene ends were 9 bases for V and 5 bases for J; bases not matched to a gene: 7. The CDR3 coding sequence is TGTGCCAGTAATACAGGGGGCTGGGAGACCCAGTACTTC. Protein sequence: CASNTGGWETQYF.

The CDR3 region is CASSPSGNSYEQYF. The CDR3 nucleotides read TGTGCCAGCAGCCCCAGCGGGAACTCCTACGAGCAGTACTTC. V and J are TRBV7-3 and TRBJ2-7, with 7 bases aligning to TRBD2. The CDR3 loop spans 14 amino acids. V trimming: 5 bases; J trimming: 0 bases; junction bases outside the gene matches: 4. Germline loops: CDR1 SGHTA, CDR2 FQGTGA. Based on the CDR3 plus reference TRBV7-3 and TRBJ2-7, the full variable domain is GAGVSQTPSNKVTEKGKYVELRCDPISGHTALYWYRQSLGQGPEFLIYFQGTGAADDSGLPNDRFFAVRPEGSVSTLKIQRTERGDSAVYLCASSPSGNSYEQYFGPGTRLTVT.

J is TRBJ1-1 and V is TRBV12-3 or TRBV12-4; the D is unclear. Trimming cost V 5 bases and J 1 base, with 5 bases left between them. The CDR3 has 12 amino acids. CDR3 amino acids: CASSPRNTEAFF. As DNA, the CDR3 is TGTGCCAGCAGTCCGAGGAACACTGAAGCTTTCTTT.

The J gene is TRBJ2-1, the V gene TRBV29-1; no firm D call. Trimming took off 4 bases at V and 0 bases at J, with 7 bases between the two ends. The length of the CDR3 is 13 residues. CDR1 and CDR2 from the germline V gene are SQVTM and ANQGSEA. CDR3 residues: CSVVFYSYNEQFF. CDR3 in DNA: TGCAGCGTTGTCTTCTACTCCTACAATGAGCAGTTCTTC.

J is TRBJ1-2 and V is TRBV2, with 8 positions matching TRBD1. J was trimmed by 6 bases and V by 2 bases; bases with no gene match: 8. The germline gives CDR1 SNHLY, CDR2 FYNNEI. CDR3 length equals 15 residues. CDR3 nucleotides: TGTGCCAGCAGTGAAAGGACAGGGAGGGCGGATGGCTACACCTTC. Translated, it gives CASSERTGRADGYTF.